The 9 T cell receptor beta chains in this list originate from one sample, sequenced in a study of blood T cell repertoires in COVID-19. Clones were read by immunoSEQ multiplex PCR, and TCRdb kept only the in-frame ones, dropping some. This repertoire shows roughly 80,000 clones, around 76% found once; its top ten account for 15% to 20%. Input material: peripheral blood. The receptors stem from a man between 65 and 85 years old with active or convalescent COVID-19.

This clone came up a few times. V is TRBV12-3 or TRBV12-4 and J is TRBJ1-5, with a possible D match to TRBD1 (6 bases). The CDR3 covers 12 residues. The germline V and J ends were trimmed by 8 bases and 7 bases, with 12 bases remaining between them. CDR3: CASRIQGQPQHF. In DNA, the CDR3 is TGTGCCAGCCGCATACAGGGCCAGCCCCAGCATTTT.

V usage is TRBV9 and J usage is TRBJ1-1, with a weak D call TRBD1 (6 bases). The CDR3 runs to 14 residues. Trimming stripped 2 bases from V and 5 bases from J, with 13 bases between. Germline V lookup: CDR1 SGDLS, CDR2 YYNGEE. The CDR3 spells CASSVGGRETEAFF. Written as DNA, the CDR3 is TGTGCCAGCAGCGTTGGGGGCAGGGAAACTGAAGCTTTCTTT. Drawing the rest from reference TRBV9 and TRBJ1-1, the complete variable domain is DSGVTQTPKHLITATGQRVTLRCSPRSGDLSVYWYQQSLDQGLQFLIQYYNGEERAKGNILERFSAQQFPDLHSELNLSSLELGDSALYFCASSVGGRETEAFFGQGTRLTVV.

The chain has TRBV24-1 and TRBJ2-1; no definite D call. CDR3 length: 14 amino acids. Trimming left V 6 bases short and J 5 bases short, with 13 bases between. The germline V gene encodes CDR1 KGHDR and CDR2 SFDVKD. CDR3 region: CATSRRIGHNEQFF. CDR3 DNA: TGTGCCACCAGTCGGAGAATTGGCCACAATGAGCAGTTCTTC.

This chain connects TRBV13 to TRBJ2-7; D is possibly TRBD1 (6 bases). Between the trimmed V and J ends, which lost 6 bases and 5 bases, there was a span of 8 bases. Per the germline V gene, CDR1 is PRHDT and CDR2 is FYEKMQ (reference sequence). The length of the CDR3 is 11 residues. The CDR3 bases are TGTGCCAGCAGTAGGGGGAACGAGCAGTACTTC. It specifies CASSRGNEQYF.

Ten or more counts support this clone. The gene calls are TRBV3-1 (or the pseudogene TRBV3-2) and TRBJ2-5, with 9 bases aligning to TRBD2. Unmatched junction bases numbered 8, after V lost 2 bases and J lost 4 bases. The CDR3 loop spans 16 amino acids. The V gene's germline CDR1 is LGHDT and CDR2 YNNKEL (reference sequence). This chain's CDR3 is CASSQQLAGDAETQYF. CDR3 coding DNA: TGTGCCAGCAGCCAACAACTAGCGGGCGATGCAGAGACCCAGTACTTC.

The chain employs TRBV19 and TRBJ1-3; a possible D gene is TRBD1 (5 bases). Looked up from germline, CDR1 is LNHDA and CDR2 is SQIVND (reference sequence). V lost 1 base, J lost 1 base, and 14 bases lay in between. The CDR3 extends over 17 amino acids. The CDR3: CASSIGWAGISGNTIYF. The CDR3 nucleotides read TGTGCCAGTAGTATAGGCTGGGCAGGGATTTCTGGAAACACCATATATTTT.

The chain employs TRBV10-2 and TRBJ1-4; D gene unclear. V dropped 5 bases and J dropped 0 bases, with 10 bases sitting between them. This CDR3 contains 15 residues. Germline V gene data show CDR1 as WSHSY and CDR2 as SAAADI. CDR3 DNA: TGCGCCAGCAGTTCTTTCGGGGCAACTAATGAAAAACTGTTTTTT. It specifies CASSSFGATNEKLFF.

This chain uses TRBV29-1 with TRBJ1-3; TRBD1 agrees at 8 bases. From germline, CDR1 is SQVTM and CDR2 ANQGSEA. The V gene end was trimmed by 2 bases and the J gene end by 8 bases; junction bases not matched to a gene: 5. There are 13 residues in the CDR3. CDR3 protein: CSVEYDRGDTIYF. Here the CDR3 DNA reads TGCAGCGTTGAATACGACAGGGGTGACACCATATATTTT.

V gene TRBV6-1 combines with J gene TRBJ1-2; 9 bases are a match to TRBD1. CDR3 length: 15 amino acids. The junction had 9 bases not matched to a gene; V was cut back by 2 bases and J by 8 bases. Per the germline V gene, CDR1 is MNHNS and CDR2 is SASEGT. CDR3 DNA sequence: TGTGCCAGCAGTGAATCAAGGACAGGGGTCGGAGGCTACACCTTC. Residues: CASSESRTGVGGYTF.